This paragraph reports one T cell receptor beta chain. Assay used: immunoSEQ multiplex PCR; TCRdb lists only in-frame clones, some missing. This table holds 150,000 to 200,000 clones, around 90% found once. This entry belongs to a study of blood T cell repertoires in COVID-19. Study summary: Donors in the United States, Italy and Spain gave samples during acute or convalescent COVID-19.

V shed 6 bases and J 9 bases; nucleotides not matched to a gene: 11. The germline gives CDR1 MDHEN, CDR2 SYDVKM. This CDR3 spans 15 amino acids. The clonotype originates from a man between 50 and 59 years old with acute or convalescent COVID-19. The sequencing input was peripheral blood. This chain connects TRBV28 to TRBJ1-3; 10 positions match TRBD1. The CDR3 region has the DNA TGTGCCAGCAGCCCCCACGGACAGGGGGATAGCACCATATATTTT. Encoded protein: CASSPHGQGDSTIYF.